The present entry profiles one T cell receptor beta chain with its context. It lacks a known antigen. Per-base qualities were not stored, and no clone one base away is much larger. These data originate in a study of T-cell reconstitution after alpha-beta-depleted transplantation in children (dated by TCRdb to about 2016). About the full investigation: Using TCR repertoire profiling, the study quantitatively followed how T-cell immune reconstitution unfolded in children after TCRalphabeta/CD19-depleted allogeneic hematopoietic cell transplantation.

Library prep was done by PCR. Sequencing was performed on an Illumina HiSeq 2500. To normalize quantification of the TCRbeta repertoire, the TCR libraries were built with molecular barcoding that relied on unique molecular identifiers. TCRdb reprocessed the public reads (quality trimming at Q25 with fastp, clone calling with MiXCR) and kept in-frame beta chains. Every distinct CDR3 protein forms one entry, paired with its most common genes and DNA. The sample table records some 200,000 distinct CDR3 sequences; around 7.7% of these occur just once. 35% of the sample rests with the top ten. From a lookup of the germline V gene, CDR1 and CDR2 are SGHTA and FQGNSA. Spanning cysteine to phenylalanine, the CDR3 consists of 15 amino acids. The only DNA kept is the CDR3, 45 bases in frame from the first base. Cut back by 1 base and 8 bases, the V and J ends lie 14 bases apart. The meaning of the sample's treatment or condition label: allogeneic hematopoietic cell transplantation with graft depleted of TCRalphabeta T cells and CD19 B cells. Transplant recipients were children who received TCRalphabeta/CD19-depleted allogeneic hematopoietic cell grafts.

General findings and caveats noted by the study authors: Over the following months the frequencies of hyperexpanded clones went down, and after one year T-cell counts and TCRbeta diversity were mostly credited to newly produced T cells. About two months after transplant, the apparently early recovery of alphabetaT-cell counts reportedly depended on just several hundred clones that had expanded rapidly and came from non-depleted graft cells. In some patients, high TCRbeta diversity at day 60 was attributed to recipient T cells and intrathymic progenitors that had survived conditioning.

The material was PBMCs, mostly from graft donor cells, obtained 360 days after TCRalphabeta/CD19-depleted stem cell transplant. This receptor was obtained from a male patient aged 2 to 10 who had a stem cell transplant for acute myeloid leukemia, so the T cells may come from the graft donor. The chain joins TRBV7-2 to TRBJ1-4; no D segment can be confidently identified. The CDR3 region has the sequence CASSLESRVWEKLFF. The bases are TGTGCCAGCAGCTTAGAATCGAGGGTTTGGGAAAAACTGTTTTTT.